This TCR beta chain was identified during a study of blood T cell repertoires in COVID-19. Study as a whole: The United States, Italy and Spain were the sources of the acute and convalescent COVID-19 samples.

Profiling relied on immunoSEQ multiplex PCR, and the TCRdb table lists in-frame clones only, not all of them. The sample lists under 300,000 clones; 85% to 90% were seen once. The CDR3 covers 16 residues. The germline V gene has CDR1 LGHNA and CDR2 YNFKEQ. J gave up 3 bases and V 4 bases, and 12 bases lay outside the gene matches. J is TRBJ2-7 and V is TRBV4-2; 7 nucleotides align to TRBD2. The source of this sequence is a man aged 55 to 70 with acute or convalescent COVID-19. Sequencing input: peripheral blood. CDR3 bases: TGTGCCAGCAGCCCTCGGAAACCTAGCGGACACTACGAGCAGTACTTC. The encoded protein is CASSPRKPSGHYEQYF.